One TCR beta chain is described in this entry. The antigen is undetermined. This sample stems from a study of T cell responses to AZD1222 COVID-19 vaccine. This CDR3 has 13 amino acids. The V segment lost 7 bases and the J segment 14 bases; nucleotides outside the gene matches: 14. CDR1 is LNHDA and CDR2 is SQIVND in the germline V gene (reference sequence). Sequencing used immunoSEQ multiplex PCR; TCRdb keeps in-frame clones, though not all of them. The sample lists 110,000 or so clones; approximately 90% were seen once. Study-wide points: Possibly, clonal diversity was underestimated; donors were largely white British and included more females. Two doses of AZD1222 preceded a rise in Spike-specific TCR breadth and depth. CD4 TCRs associated with vaccination spanned spike, dominating at 160-218 and 743-854.

The sample in question was peripheral blood, obtained on day 0 of AZD1222 vaccination. The source of this sequence is an adult in good health. The rearrangement joins TRBV19 to TRBJ1-1, with TRBD1 matching 9 bases. CDR3 loop: CASTTILGGQGFF. The CDR3 DNA is TGTGCCAGTACCACCATATTGGGGGGACAGGGCTTCTTT.